Shown below are 9 T cell receptor beta chains from a single sample sequenced in a study of blood T cell repertoires in COVID-19. Here immunoSEQ multiplex PCR was the method, and the copy in TCRdb shows in-frame clones only, minus some. The table has some 200,000 clones, 75% to 95% seen once. The specimen sequenced was peripheral blood. The receptors shown here come from a man aged 45-65 years with acute or convalescent COVID-19.

CDR3: CASSFFDREQDEQYF. CDR3 in DNA: TGTGCCAGCAGCTTTTTCGACAGGGAACAGGACGAGCAGTACTTC. The rearrangement links TRBV7-9 to TRBJ2-7; 7 positions match TRBD1. V was clipped by 3 bases and J by 5 bases; unmatched bases: 10. The CDR3 runs 15 residues. Germline CDR1 is SEHNR and CDR2 is FQNEAQ (reference sequence).

The gene calls are TRBV19 and TRBJ1-1; a possible D gene is TRBD1 (5 bases). V was trimmed by 2 bases and J by 1 base, leaving 11 bases between them. This CDR3 region has 15 residues. Germline CDR1 reads LNHDA; CDR2 reads SQIVND (reference sequence). CDR3 amino acids: CASSIPRGENTEAFF. The CDR3 DNA reads as TGTGCCAGTAGTATACCACGGGGGGAGAACACTGAAGCTTTCTTT.

This clone was recorded once. This same CDR3 is encoded by further DNA sequences in the sample. The chain recombines TRBV18 with TRBJ1-5; 11 bases match TRBD1. Germline loops: CDR1 KGHSH, CDR2 LQKENI. The ends lost 5 bases at V and 3 bases at J; junction bases unmatched: 0. The CDR3 has 14 residues. CDR3 DNA sequence: TGTGCCAGCTCAGGACAGGGGGCCAATCAGCCCCAGCATTTT. This gives the protein CASSGQGANQPQHF.

This clone has just one count. The chain joins TRBV10-3 to TRBJ1-2; 11 positions match TRBD1. The CDR3 spans 19 residues. V shed 3 bases and J 0 bases; nucleotides not matched to a gene: 12. In germline, CDR1 is ENHRY, CDR2 SYGVKD. The DNA of the CDR3 is TGTGCCATCAGTGAATATTGGACAGGGGGCGTCTTGGCTAACTATGGCTACACCTTC. Protein: CAISEYWTGGVLANYGYTF.

In its sample, this clone was seen once. The chain links TRBV3-1 (or the pseudogene TRBV3-2) to TRBJ1-2; weak D call: TRBD1 (6 bases). Germline V gives CDR1 LGHDT, CDR2 YNNKEL (reference sequence). Trimming left V 3 bases short and J 2 bases short, with 13 bases between. The CDR3 totals 15 residues. The CDR3 spells CASSQNRALNYGYTF. The CDR3 DNA follows: TGTGCCAGCAGCCAGAACAGGGCCCTAAACTATGGCTACACCTTC.

This clone was detected a few times. V gene TRBV5-1 combines with J gene TRBJ1-1; D gene uncertain. The germline V gene has CDR1 SGHRS and CDR2 YFSETQ. This CDR3 region has 17 residues. Trimming shortened V by 0 bases and J by 0 bases, and 15 bases separated the two germline ends. CDR3: CASSLGIGGLMNTEAFF. In nucleotides, the CDR3 is TGCGCCAGCAGCTTGGGGATTGGAGGTCTCATGAACACTGAAGCTTTCTTT.

The chain uses TRBV10-3 and TRBJ1-5; 7 bases line up with TRBD1. The CDR3 runs 15 residues. Germline lookup yields CDR1 ENHRY and CDR2 SYGVKD. V gave up 2 bases and J gave up 5 bases; unmatched junction bases: 6. CDR3 sequence: CAISEHRDSYQPQHF. CDR3 DNA: TGTGCCATCAGTGAGCACCGGGACAGCTATCAGCCCCAGCATTTT.

On this clone: Other DNA sequences within the sample encode an identical CDR3. This chain connects TRBV6-5 to TRBJ2-2; D remains ambiguous. This CDR3 is 13 amino acids long. Trimming shortened V by 3 bases and J by 4 bases, and 6 bases separated the two germline ends. Per the germline V gene, CDR1 is MNHEY and CDR2 is SVGAGI. CDR3 coding DNA: TGTGCCAGCAGTTATCCGGTCACCGGGGAGCTGTTTTTT. Translation gives CASSYPVTGELFF.

The CDR3 sequence: CASSLGQMNTEAFF. CDR3 in DNA: TGTGCCAGCAGCTTAGGACAGATGAACACTGAAGCTTTCTTT. The chain links TRBV7-2 to TRBJ1-1, with a tentative D call TRBD1 (5 bases). V lost 1 base, J lost 0 bases, and 6 bases lay in between. Germline V gene sequence: CDR1 SGHTA, CDR2 FQGNSA. The CDR3 runs 14 residues.